The TCR beta chain described here comes from a study of glioma-infiltrating T cells after dendritic cell vaccination. In the study overall: Samples are from glioblastoma patients in Phase I and II dendritic cell vaccine trials. Three intradermal dendritic cell vaccine injections were given every two weeks.

Germline CDR1 reads SGHRS; CDR2 reads YFSETQ. J lost 4 bases, V lost 4 bases, and 6 bases had no gene match. The CDR3 runs to 15 residues. Only in-frame clones appear in the TCRdb table, and some are missing; sequencing was by immunoSEQ multiplex PCR. The data contain about 92,000 clones, about nine tenths of them singletons. Isocitrate dehydrogenase mutation was absent in all glioblastoma patients. The sequence derives from a human donor with glioblastoma. The V gene is TRBV5-1, the J gene TRBJ2-2, with 8 bases matching TRBD1. The sample was blood, taken before dendritic cell vaccination. The CDR3 sequence is CASSTADRATGELFF. The CDR3 DNA sequence: TGCGCCAGCAGCACCGCGGACAGGGCCACCGGGGAGCTGTTTTTT.